A single sample is the source of the 14 T cell receptor beta chains below, sequenced in a study of siplizumab effects on memory and regulatory T cells. The assay was immunoSEQ multiplex PCR, and TCRdb's table has in-frame clones only and misses some. The data contain around 100,000 clones, 94% of them seen just once; the ten biggest clones take up 1% to 1.5%. Specimen: non-Treg CD4+ T cells sorted from blood. The receptors were sampled from a human donor in good health.

The CDR3 DNA sequence: TGTGCCAGCAGTGAAGAACAGGGGATTCAGCCCCAGCATTTT. Protein product: CASSEEQGIQPQHF. This chain links TRBV2 with TRBJ1-5; TRBD1 aligns across 7 bases. Germline CDR1 SNHLY, CDR2 FYNNEI. CDR3 length equals 14 residues. The V and J ends lost 1 base and 6 bases, in that order; junction bases with no gene match: 3.

This sequence joins TRBV10-3 and TRBJ2-5, with D perhaps TRBD1 (6 bases). The CDR3 spans 14 residues. Germline loops: CDR1 ENHRY, CDR2 SYGVKD. V was shortened by 6 bases and J by 2 bases, with 13 bases between the two germline ends. The CDR3 DNA is TGTGCCATCAGCCGGGACAAACTTCAAGAGACCCAGTACTTC. Amino acids: CAISRDKLQETQYF.

The chain combines TRBV21-1 with TRBJ2-2; the D call of TRBD2 is as the table states it, not checked on the DNA. TRBV21-1 is a known pseudogene. The CDR3 is 16 amino acids. The chain's CDR3 is CASSPRSAGDTGELFF. The DNA of the CDR3 is TGTGCCAGCAGCCCCCGGTCAGCGGGAGACACCGGGGAGCTGTTTTTT.

V gene TRBV4-1 combines with J gene TRBJ1-1; the D is unclear. With 0 bases removed from V and 3 bases from J, the gap between germline ends came to 11 bases. Per germline, CDR1 MGHRA and CDR2 YSYEKL. The CDR3 length is 15 residues. CDR3 protein: CASSQDLTLDTEAFF. In nucleotides, the CDR3 is TGCGCCAGCAGCCAAGATCTAACCTTGGACACTGAAGCTTTCTTT.

This chain joins TRBV9 and TRBJ2-1; no clear D gene. Looked up from germline, CDR1 is SGDLS and CDR2 is YYNGEE. CDR3 length equals 13 residues. V gave up 4 bases and J gave up 6 bases, with 11 bases separating them. The CDR3 DNA reads TGTGCCAGCAGCTACCTCTCCAGCAATGAGCAGTTCTTC. Amino acids: CASSYLSSNEQFF.

The CDR3, as DNA: TGTGCCAGCAGTTACGCTGTAGCGGGGAGCACAGATACGCAGTATTTT. It encodes CASSYAVAGSTDTQYF. V gene TRBV6-5 combines with J gene TRBJ2-3, with TRBD2 matching 8 bases. The CDR3 is 16 residues long. CDR1 MNHEY and CDR2 SVGAGI come from the germline V gene. The V and J ends lost 2 bases and 0 bases, in that order; junction bases with no gene match: 4.

The chain is built from TRBV5-1 and TRBJ1-2; D gene ambiguous. This CDR3 spans 14 amino acids. Germline V gene lookup returns CDR1 SGHRS and CDR2 YFSETQ. V was pared by 0 bases and J by 8 bases, with 14 bases between. As DNA, the CDR3 is TGCGCCAGCAGCTTGGTGGGAGGATTTGAGGGCTACACCTTC. This gives the protein CASSLVGGFEGYTF.

The V call is TRBV5-8, the J call TRBJ1-5; 8 positions agree with TRBD1. The CDR3 spans 16 residues. V dropped 4 bases and J dropped 0; count of bases not matched to a gene: 6. Looked up from germline, CDR1 is SGHTS and CDR2 is YDEGEE. This CDR3 is CASSRGTGYSNQPQHF. CDR3 nucleotides: TGTGCCAGCAGCCGAGGGACAGGCTATAGCAATCAGCCCCAGCATTTT.

The count of this clone is one. The chain combines TRBV27 with TRBJ1-6; TRBD1 might be the D (5 bases). The germline gives CDR1 MNHEY, CDR2 SMNVEV (reference sequence). CDR3 length equals 15 residues. Trimming pared 2 bases from V and 9 bases from J, leaving 14 bases between. The CDR3 nucleotides read TGTGCCAGCAGTTTACGTTGGGGCCAAGGTTCACCCCTCCACTTT. Translating gives CASSLRWGQGSPLHF.

This sequence joins TRBV30 and TRBJ1-3; the D gene is possibly TRBD1 (5 bases). Germline V gene sequence: CDR1 GTSNPN, CDR2 SVGIG (reference sequence). This CDR3 comprises 15 residues. The germline V and J ends were trimmed by 3 bases and 6 bases, with 18 bases remaining between them. For the CDR3, the DNA is TGTGCCTGGAGCAAATCCGGGACCTTTGTAAACACCATATATTTT. This encodes CAWSKSGTFVNTIYF.

The chain joins TRBV5-1 to TRBJ2-7; 9 nucleotides line up with TRBD2. Per the germline V gene, CDR1 is SGHRS and CDR2 is YFSETQ. The ends lost 2 bases at V and 4 bases at J; junction bases unmatched: 7. CDR3 length equals 15 residues. Written as DNA, the CDR3 is TGCGCCAGCAGCTTTACGTCTAGCGGGATATACGAGCAGTACTTC. Amino acids: CASSFTSSGIYEQYF.

The V call is TRBV9, the J call TRBJ2-2; 7 bases agree with TRBD2. Germline loops: CDR1 SGDLS, CDR2 YYNGEE. The CDR3 runs to 16 residues. The V and J ends lost 3 bases and 2 bases, in that order; junction bases with no gene match: 7. The CDR3 is CASSEGGTANTGELFF. CDR3 DNA: TGTGCCAGCAGCGAGGGAGGGACTGCAAACACCGGGGAGCTGTTTTTT. The variable domain in full, completed from reference TRBV9 and TRBJ2-2, reads DSGVTQTPKHLITATGQRVTLRCSPRSGDLSVYWYQQSLDQGLQFLIQYYNGEERAKGNILERFSAQQFPDLHSELNLSSLELGDSALYFCASSEGGTANTGELFFGEGSRLTVL.

The chain has TRBV5-6 and TRBJ1-4; 11 nucleotides agree with TRBD1. The CDR3 is 15 amino acids. Germline V gene data show CDR1 as SGHDT and CDR2 as YYEEEE. V trimming: 4 bases; J trimming: 7 bases; junction bases outside the gene matches: 6. CDR3 bases: TGTGCCAGCAGCGCCTCCGGGACAGGGGGTGAAAAACTGTTTTTT. Protein sequence: CASSASGTGGEKLFF.

The rearrangement links TRBV14 to TRBJ2-2; 7 nucleotides agree with TRBD1. Germline CDR1 is SGHDN and CDR2 is FVKESK. This CDR3 is 14 amino acids long. J lost 6 bases, V lost 6 bases, and 7 bases had no gene match. The CDR3 nucleotides read TGTGCCAGCAGATATTCAGGGGGTTCCGGGGAGCTGTTTTTT. It yields the protein CASRYSGGSGELFF. The whole variable domain, filled in from reference TRBV14 and TRBJ2-2, reads EAGVTQFPSHSVIEKGQTVTLRCDPISGHDNLYWYRRVMGKEIKFLLHFVKESKQDESGMPNNRFLAERTGGTYSTLKVQPAELEDSGVYFCASRYSGGSGELFFGEGSRLTVL.